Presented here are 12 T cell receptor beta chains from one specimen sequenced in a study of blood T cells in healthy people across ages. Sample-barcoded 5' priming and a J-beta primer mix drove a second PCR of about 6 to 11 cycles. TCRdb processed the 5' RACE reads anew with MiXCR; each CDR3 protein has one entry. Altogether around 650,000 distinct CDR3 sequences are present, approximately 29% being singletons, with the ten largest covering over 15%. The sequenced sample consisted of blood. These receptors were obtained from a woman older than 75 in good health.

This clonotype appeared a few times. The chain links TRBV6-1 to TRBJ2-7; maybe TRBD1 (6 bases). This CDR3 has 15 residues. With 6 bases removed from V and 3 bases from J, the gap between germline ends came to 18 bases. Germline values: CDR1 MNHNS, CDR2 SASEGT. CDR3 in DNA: TGTGCCAGCAGCAAAGGGGGTCCAGGCGGCTACGAGCAGTACTTC. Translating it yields CASSKGGPGGYEQYF.

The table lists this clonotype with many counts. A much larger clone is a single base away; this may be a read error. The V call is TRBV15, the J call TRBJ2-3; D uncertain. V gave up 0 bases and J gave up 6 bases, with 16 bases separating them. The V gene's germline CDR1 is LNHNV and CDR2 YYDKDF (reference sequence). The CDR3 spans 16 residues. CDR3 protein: CATSRDSGYLGDTQYF. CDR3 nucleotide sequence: TGTGCCACCAGCAGAGATTCTGGTTACCTTGGGGATACGCAGTATTTT. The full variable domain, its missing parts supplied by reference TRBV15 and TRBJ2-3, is DAMVIQNPRYQVTQFGKPVTLSCSQTLNHNVMYWYQQKSSQAPKLLFHYYDKDFNNEADTPDNFQSRRPNTSFCFLDIRSPGLGDTAMYLCATSRDSGYLGDTQYFGPGTRLTVL.

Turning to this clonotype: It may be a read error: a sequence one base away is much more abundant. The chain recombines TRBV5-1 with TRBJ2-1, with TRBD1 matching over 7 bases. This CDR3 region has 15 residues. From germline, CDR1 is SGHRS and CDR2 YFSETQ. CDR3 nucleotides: TGCACCAGCAGCTTGCAGGGGGTCTCCTACAATGAGCAGTTCTTC. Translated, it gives CTSSLQGVSYNEQFF. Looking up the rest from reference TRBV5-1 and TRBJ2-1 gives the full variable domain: KAGVTQTPRYLIKTRGQQVTLSCSPISGHRSVSWYQQTPGQGLQFLFEYFSETQRNKGNFPGRFSGRQFSNSRSEMNVSTLELGDSALYLCTSSLQGVSYNEQFFGPGTRLTVL.

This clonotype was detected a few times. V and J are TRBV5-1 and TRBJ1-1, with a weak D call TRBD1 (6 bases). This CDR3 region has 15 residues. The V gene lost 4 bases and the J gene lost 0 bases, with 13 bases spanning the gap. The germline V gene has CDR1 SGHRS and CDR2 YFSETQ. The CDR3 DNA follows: TGCGCCAGCAGCCCGGGACATAGATTGAACACTGAAGCTTTCTTT. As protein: CASSPGHRLNTEAFF.

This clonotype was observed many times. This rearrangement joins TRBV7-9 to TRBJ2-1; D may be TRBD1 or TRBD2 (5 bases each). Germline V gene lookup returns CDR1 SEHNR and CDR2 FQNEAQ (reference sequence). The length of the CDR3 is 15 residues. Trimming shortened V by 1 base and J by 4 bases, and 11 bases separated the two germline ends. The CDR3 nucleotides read TGTGCCAGCAGCTTAGGAGGGGTGCGGTACAATGAGCAGTTCTTC. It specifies CASSLGGVRYNEQFF.

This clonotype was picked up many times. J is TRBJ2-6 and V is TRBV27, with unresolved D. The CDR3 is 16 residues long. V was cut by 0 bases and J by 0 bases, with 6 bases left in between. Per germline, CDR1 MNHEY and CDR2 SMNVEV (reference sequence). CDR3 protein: CASSLSPSSGANVLTF. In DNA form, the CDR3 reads TGTGCCAGCAGTTTATCGCCCAGCTCTGGGGCCAACGTCCTGACTTTC.

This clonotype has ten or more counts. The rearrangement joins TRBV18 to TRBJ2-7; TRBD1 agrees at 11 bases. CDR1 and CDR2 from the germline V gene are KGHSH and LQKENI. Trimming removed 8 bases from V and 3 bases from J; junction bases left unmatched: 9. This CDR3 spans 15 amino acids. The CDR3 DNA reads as TGTGCCAGCAGCCCCGCCGGGACAGGGGGCTACGAGCAGTACTTC. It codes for CASSPAGTGGYEQYF.

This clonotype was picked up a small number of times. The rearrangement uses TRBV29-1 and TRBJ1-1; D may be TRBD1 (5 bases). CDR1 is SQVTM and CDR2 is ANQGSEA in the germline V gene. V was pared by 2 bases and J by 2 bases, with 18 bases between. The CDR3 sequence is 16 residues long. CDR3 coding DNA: TGCAGCGTTGAAATGCCGCGGGGCGCGAAAAACACTGAAGCTTTCTTT. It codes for CSVEMPRGAKNTEAFF.

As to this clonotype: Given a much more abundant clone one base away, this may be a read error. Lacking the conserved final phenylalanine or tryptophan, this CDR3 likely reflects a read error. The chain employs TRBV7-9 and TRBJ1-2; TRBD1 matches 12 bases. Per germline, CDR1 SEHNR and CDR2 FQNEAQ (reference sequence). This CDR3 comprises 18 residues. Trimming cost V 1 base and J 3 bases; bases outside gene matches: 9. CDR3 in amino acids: CASSLDPGDRGRDYGYTL. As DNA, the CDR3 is TGTGCCAGCAGCTTAGACCCCGGGGACAGGGGGCGCGACTATGGCTACACCTTA.

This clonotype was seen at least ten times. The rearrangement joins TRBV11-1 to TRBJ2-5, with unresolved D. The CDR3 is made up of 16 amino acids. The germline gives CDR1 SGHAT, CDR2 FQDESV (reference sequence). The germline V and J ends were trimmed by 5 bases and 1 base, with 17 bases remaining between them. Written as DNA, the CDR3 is TGTGCCAGCAGCCCCCACTATTCCGGCCCCCAAGAGACCCAGTACTTC. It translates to CASSPHYSGPQETQYF.

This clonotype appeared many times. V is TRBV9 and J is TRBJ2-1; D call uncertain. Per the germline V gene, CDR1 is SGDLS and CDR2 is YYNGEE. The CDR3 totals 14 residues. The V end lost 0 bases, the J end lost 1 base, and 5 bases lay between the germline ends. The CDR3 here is CASSVVSSYNEQFF. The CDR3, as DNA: TGTGCCAGCAGCGTAGTCAGTTCCTACAATGAGCAGTTCTTC.

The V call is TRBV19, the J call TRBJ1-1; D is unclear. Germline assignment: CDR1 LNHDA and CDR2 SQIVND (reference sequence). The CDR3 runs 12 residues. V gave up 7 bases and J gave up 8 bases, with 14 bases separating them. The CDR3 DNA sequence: TGTGCCAGTAAAGATCTAGGACGCGAAGCTTTCTTT. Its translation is CASKDLGREAFF.